These T cell receptor beta chains were read from a single sample in a study of blood T cell repertoires in COVID-19. Clones were read by immunoSEQ multiplex PCR, and TCRdb kept only the in-frame ones, dropping some. This table has about 190,000 clones, almost 85% appearing once. Sequencing was carried out using peripheral blood. All receptors derive from a woman in her 70s with active or convalescent COVID-19. CDR3s include the opening cysteine and the closing phenylalanine or tryptophan. D genes are given only for firm matches. Size is omitted from some rows. Given values are once, few, many or a class for expanded clones.

TRBV3-1/TRBV3-2	NA	TRBD2	TRBJ2-7	TGTGCCAGCAGCTTCGGGACTAGCGGGAGGGCGGGTTACGAGCAGTACTTC	CASSFGTSGRAGYEQYF
TRBV3-1/TRBV3-2	NA	NA	TRBJ2-3	TGTGCCAGCAGCTCCCACTCCCTTATTACGCAGTATTTT	CASSSHSLITQYF
TRBV5-5	NA	NA	TRBJ2-1	TGTGCCAGCAGCTCCCCACGAGGCCTCAATGAGCAGTTCTTC	CASSSPRGLNEQFF
TRBV7-2	NA	TRBD2	TRBJ2-1	TGTGCCAGCAGCCTAAGGCCTAGCGGGAGTAGGGAGTTCTTC	CASSLRPSGSREFF
TRBV24-1	NA	TRBD2	TRBJ2-5	TGTGCCACCAGTGATCCGCGGGGGGAACGAGAGACCCAGTACTTC	CATSDPRGERETQYF
TRBV9	NA	NA	TRBJ2-4	TGTGCCAGCAGCGTAGGTGGAGGGCACGCCAAAAACATTCAGTACTTC	CASSVGGGHAKNIQYF
TRBV12-5	once	NA	TRBJ2-5	TGTGCTATAGGGGGAGAGACCCAGTACTTC	CAIGGETQYF
TRBV20-1	NA	NA	TRBJ2-7	TGCAGTGCTAGTCTCCTAAAGAACCACGAGCAGTACTTC	CSASLLKNHEQYF
TRBV18	NA	NA	TRBJ2-1	TGTGCCAGCTCACCTACCCGCGGGCGCTCCTACAATGAGCAGTTCTTC	CASSPTRGRSYNEQFF
TRBV5-1	NA	NA	TRBJ2-1	TGCGCCAGCAGCTCCCCTGGGACTTCAAACAATGAGCAGTTCTTC	CASSSPGTSNNEQFF
TRBV5-1	NA	TRBD2	TRBJ2-7	TGCGCCAGCAGCTTTAGCGGGAACCGCTACGAGCAGTACTTC	CASSFSGNRYEQYF
TRBV5-1	NA	NA	TRBJ2-7	TGCGCCAGCAGCTTGGCCCCCAGGGAATCCTACGAGCAGTACTTC	CASSLAPRESYEQYF
TRBV9	NA	NA	TRBJ1-2	TGTGCCAGCAGCGTAGACGGTAATAGGGACAATGGCTACACCTTC	CASSVDGNRDNGYTF
TRBV19	few	NA	TRBJ1-1	TGTGCCAGTAGTATTGGAGGAAACACTGAAGCTTTCTTT	CASSIGGNTEAFF
TRBV7-3	NA	TRBD1	TRBJ2-2	TGTGCCAGCAGCCCTAGACAGGGCATCGGGGAGCTGTTTTTT	CASSPRQGIGELFF
TRBV6-1	NA	NA	TRBJ2-5	TGTGCCAGCAGTTCACTAGCCGGTGAGACCCAGTACTTC	CASSSLAGETQYF
TRBV10-3	NA	NA	TRBJ2-1	TGTGGAGCGGCTACCTACAATGAGCAGTTCTTC	CGAATYNEQFF
TRBV6-5	NA	NA	TRBJ2-6	TGTGCCAGCAGTCAGCGGAGGTCCGGGGCCAACGTCCTGACTTTC	CASSQRRSGANVLTF
TRBV5-1	NA	TRBD1	TRBJ1-2	TGCGCCAGCAGCTTGGCCGACAGGGGGTACTATGGCTACACCTTC	CASSLADRGYYGYTF
TRBV6-5	NA	TRBD1	TRBJ2-3	TGTGCCAGCAGACCTACAGGGGAAGATACGCAGTATTTT	CASRPTGEDTQYF
TRBV5-4	NA	TRBD1	TRBJ2-6	TGTGCCAGCAGCTTGTTTCAGGGGGCTTCTGGGGCCAACGTCCTGACTTTC	CASSLFQGASGANVLTF
TRBV18	NA	NA	TRBJ2-1	TGTGCCAGCTCACCCTTCTCCGGACAGTTTAATGAGCAGTTCTTC	CASSPFSGQFNEQFF
TRBV7-2	NA	NA	TRBJ2-3	TGTGCCAGCAGCTTAGCGGGCCCAGGTACGCAGTATTTT	CASSLAGPGTQYF
TRBV5-6	NA	NA	TRBJ1-1	TGTGCCAGCAGCTTCCCGTCCACTGAAGCTTTCTTT	CASSFPSTEAFF
TRBV5-6	NA	NA	TRBJ2-2	TGTGCCAGCAGCTTGGTGGGCAGGAACACCGGGGAGCTGTTTTTT	CASSLVGRNTGELFF
TRBV9	NA	TRBD2	TRBJ2-2	TGTGCCAGCAGCGTAGCTTTTAGCGGGAGGACCGGGGAGCTGTTTTTT	CASSVAFSGRTGELFF
TRBV5-5	NA	NA	TRBJ2-1	TGTGCCAGCAGCTTGGGAGTAGCAGGACAAGCCGACAATGAGCAGTTCTTC	CASSLGVAGQADNEQFF
TRBV5-1	NA	NA	TRBJ1-2	TGCGCCAGCAGCTTGGAACAGACGTATGGCTACACCTTC	CASSLEQTYGYTF
TRBV9	NA	TRBD2	TRBJ2-1	TGTGCCAGCAGCGTAATGGGACTAGCGGGAGATGAGCAGTTCTTC	CASSVMGLAGDEQFF
TRBV19	NA	TRBD1	TRBJ1-1	TGTGCCAGTACAAGGACAGGGGCGACTATGAACACTGAAGCTTTCTTT	CASTRTGATMNTEAFF
TRBV5-1	NA	NA	TRBJ2-1	TGCGCCAGCAGCGACACAGGGCAGGGCTACAATGAGCAGTTCTTC	CASSDTGQGYNEQFF
TRBV6-6	NA	NA	TRBJ1-5	TGTGCCAGCAGTTACGGGCAGGGTATCAATCAGCCCCAGCATTTT	CASSYGQGINQPQHF
TRBV3-1/TRBV3-2	NA	NA	TRBJ2-5	TGTGCCAGCAGCCAAATCCGAGAGACCCAGTACTTC	CASSQIRETQYF
TRBV3-1/TRBV3-2	NA	TRBD2	TRBJ2-1	TGTGCCAGCAGCCAAGTCCTAGCGGGAGTCAATGAGCAGTTCTTC	CASSQVLAGVNEQFF
TRBV10-3	NA	TRBD1	TRBJ1-6	TGTGCCATCAGTAACGGACAGGGTGAATCACCCCTCCACTTT	CAISNGQGESPLHF
TRBV27	NA	TRBD2	TRBJ2-7	TGTGCCAGCAGTAAATCGGGGGGTGAGGATTACGAGCAGTACTTC	CASSKSGGEDYEQYF
TRBV7-9	NA	TRBD2	TRBJ2-7	TGTGCCAGCAGATCCGGGGGGAGCGAGCAGTACTTC	CASRSGGSEQYF
TRBV5-6	NA	TRBD2	TRBJ2-1	TGTGCCAGCAGCTTGCTCAGCGGGACGGGCGGTGAGCAGTTCTTC	CASSLLSGTGGEQFF
TRBV27	NA	NA	TRBJ2-7	TGTGCCAGCAGTCCGGGAATTGGCTACGAGCAGTACTTC	CASSPGIGYEQYF
TRBV5-1	NA	TRBD1	TRBJ1-4	TGCGCCAGCAGCTTGGGGGACAGAACTAATGAAAAACTGTTTTTT	CASSLGDRTNEKLFF
TRBV5-4	NA	NA	TRBJ2-2	TGTGCCAGCAGCTCAGGGGGGCGCCACACCGGGGAGCTGTTTTTT	CASSSGGRHTGELFF
TRBV7-8	NA	TRBD2	TRBJ2-3	TGTGCCAGCAGCTCAACTAGCGGGAGGAGGGATACGCAGTATTTT	CASSSTSGRRDTQYF